Detailed here is one TCR beta chain. Antigen unknown. The record originates from a study of T cell responses to AZD1222 COVID-19 vaccine. For the study at large: Investigators merged groups given second doses at roughly 4 or roughly 12 weeks. The study, taken as a whole, reports: Unmutated regions of variants are reportedly targeted by nearly half of spike-specific TCRs. Spike as a whole was targeted by vaccine-associated CD4 TCRs, dominant at 160-218 and 743-854. Vaccination with two AZD1222 doses was followed by a rise in Spike-specific TCR breadth and depth.

TCRdb's table, derived via immunoSEQ multiplex PCR, lists solely in-frame clones and lacks some. The data contain 57,000 or so clones, more than 70% of them singletons. This CDR3 is built from 15 residues. V was trimmed by 0 bases and J by 3 bases, leaving 8 bases between them. Germline V gene lookup returns CDR1 MGHRA and CDR2 YSYEKL. This receptor was taken from an adult in good health. Sequenced material: peripheral blood, taken on day 0 of AZD1222 vaccination. The gene calls are TRBV4-1 and TRBJ2-2; the D is unclear. The CDR3 sequence is CASSQDSAYTGELFF. For the CDR3, the DNA is TGCGCCAGCAGCCAAGATTCGGCCTACACCGGGGAGCTGTTTTTT.